The 17 T cell receptor beta chains in this list originate from one sample, sequenced in a study of shared clonotypes between healthy human individuals. CD45RO-negative, CCR7-selected cells formed the naive CD8 fraction, which excluded terminally differentiated effector memory CD45RA+ cells. Sequenced by immunoSEQ multiplex PCR; TCRdb stores in-frame clones only, minus some. The sample has around 2.1 million clones, under 95% seen once. The source material was naive CD8+ T cells from PBMCs. The receptors were sampled from a man younger than 30 in good health. Some clones in this sample may be carry-over from other donors' samples.

Turning to this clone: This could be a read error, since a much larger clone is one nucleotide away. CDR3: CASSLENNQPQHF. The CDR3 bases are TGTGCCAGCAGCTTAGAGAACAATCAGCCCCAGCATTTT. The V call is TRBV11-2, the J call TRBJ1-5; D gene unclear. Germline-derived CDR1 and CDR2 are SGHAT and FQNNGV. This CDR3 spans 13 amino acids. Between the trimmed V and J ends, which lost 0 bases and 3 bases, there was a span of 3 bases. The full variable domain, rest sourced from reference TRBV11-2 and TRBJ1-5, is EAGVAQSPRYKIIEKRQSVAFWCNPISGHATLYWYQQILGQGPKLLIQFQNNGVVDDSQLPKDRFSAERLKGVDSTLKIQPAKLEDSAVYLCASSLENNQPQHFGDGTRLSIL.

This sequence joins TRBV14 and TRBJ2-7; TRBD1 matches at 10 bases. J lost 3 bases, V lost 4 bases, and 6 bases had no gene match. CDR1 and CDR2 (germline): SGHDN, FVKESK. The CDR3 consists of 15 residues. This CDR3 reads CASSRETGGGYEQYF. Here the CDR3 DNA reads TGTGCCAGCAGCCGAGAGACAGGGGGCGGCTACGAGCAGTACTTC.

J is TRBJ2-1 and V is TRBV19; 14 bases match TRBD2. Losses at the gene ends were 9 bases for V and 4 bases for J; bases not matched to a gene: 17. Germline CDR1 LNHDA, CDR2 SQIVND (reference sequence). This CDR3 comprises 19 residues. The CDR3 loop reads CASTKIGGTSGSKYNEQFF. DNA for the CDR3: TGTGCCAGCACGAAAATAGGGGGGACTAGCGGGAGTAAGTACAATGAGCAGTTCTTC.

The count of this clone is one. The chain carries TRBV4-1 and TRBJ2-4; D may be TRBD1 (5 bases). The CDR3 loop spans 17 amino acids. Trimming removed 2 bases at V and 3 bases at J, with 17 bases between. Germline values: CDR1 MGHRA, CDR2 YSYEKL. CDR3 coding DNA: TGCGCCAGCAGCCAATTCAGGGCCCAGGGCGGCAAAAACATTCAGTACTTC. Translating it yields CASSQFRAQGGKNIQYF.

This chain joins TRBV9 and TRBJ2-1, with 8 bases that match TRBD2. V was clipped by 4 bases and J by 4 bases; unmatched bases: 10. Germline CDR1 SGDLS, CDR2 YYNGEE. This CDR3 comprises 16 residues. The CDR3 spells CASSPRSGGIYNEQFF. The CDR3 DNA is TGTGCCAGCAGCCCGCGGTCGGGGGGGATATACAATGAGCAGTTCTTC.

A remark on this clone: This CDR3 is also generated by other DNA sequences in the sample. This rearrangement joins TRBV27 to TRBJ2-7; D possibly corresponds to TRBD2 (6 bases). This CDR3 has 14 residues. V was trimmed by 2 bases and J by 3 bases, leaving 11 bases between them. Germline loops: CDR1 MNHEY, CDR2 SMNVEV (reference sequence). CDR3 coding DNA: TGTGCCAGCAGTTTAGCGGGAACCTACTACGAGCAGTACTTC. Its protein is CASSLAGTYYEQYF.

V and J are TRBV29-1 and TRBJ2-2; 9 bases agree with TRBD1. In germline, CDR1 is SQVTM, CDR2 ANQGSEA. The CDR3 is made up of 16 amino acids. V lost 6 bases to trimming and J lost 1 base; unmatched junction nucleotides: 9. The CDR3 bases are TGCAGCGTCACACCCAAGGACAGGGGGAACACCGGGGAGCTGTTTTTT. Protein: CSVTPKDRGNTGELFF.

This chain uses TRBV5-8 with TRBJ1-4, with D tentatively TRBD1 (5 bases). Trimming removed 5 bases from V and 0 bases from J, with 14 bases in between. Germline-derived CDR1 and CDR2 are SGHTS and YDEGEE. The CDR3 contains 16 residues. Here the CDR3 DNA reads TGTGCCAGCAGACAACCTCCGGGGGCAACTAATGAAAAACTGTTTTTT. This sequence encodes CASRQPPGATNEKLFF.

This chain links TRBV6-1 with TRBJ2-2, with D perhaps assigned TRBD1 or TRBD2 (5 bases each). The CDR3 contains 16 residues. CDR1 MNHNS and CDR2 SASEGT come from the germline V gene. Trimming cost V 1 base and J 5 bases, with 14 bases left between them. CDR3 sequence reads: CASSEDGTLGTGELFF. The CDR3 nucleotides read TGTGCCAGCAGTGAAGACGGGACGTTGGGGACCGGGGAGCTGTTTTTT.

This sequence joins TRBV5-3 and TRBJ2-1; D might be TRBD2 (6 bases). TRBV5-3 is an open reading frame whose function is uncertain. The V gene lost 4 bases and the J gene lost 2 bases, with 19 bases spanning the gap. This CDR3 is built from 17 residues. CDR3 sequence: CARSRLVAELPYNEQFF. The CDR3 nucleotides are TGTGCCAGAAGCCGTCTTGTAGCGGAGCTGCCCTACAATGAGCAGTTCTTC.

The rearrangement links TRBV27 to TRBJ2-4; the D gene is possibly TRBD2 (5 bases). This CDR3 has 15 residues. The V end lost 0 bases, the J end lost 6 bases, and 12 bases lay between the germline ends. From germline, CDR1 is MNHEY and CDR2 SMNVEV (reference sequence). This chain's CDR3 is CASSLSSRAGNIQYF. The CDR3 DNA reads as TGTGCCAGCAGTTTATCATCCCGGGCGGGAAACATTCAGTACTTC.

The chain recombines TRBV4-1 with TRBJ1-3; D uncertain. The CDR3 length is 14 residues. Germline V lookup: CDR1 MGHRA, CDR2 YSYEKL. The germline V and J ends were trimmed by 3 bases and 1 base, with 7 bases remaining between them. CDR3: CASSHPPSGNTIYF. DNA for the CDR3: TGCGCCAGCAGCCACCCACCGTCTGGAAACACCATATATTTT.

V usage is TRBV28 and J usage is TRBJ2-7, with D maybe TRBD2 (6 bases). Germline assignment: CDR1 MDHEN and CDR2 SYDVKM. This CDR3 region has 14 residues. V was trimmed by 3 bases and J by 5 bases, leaving 14 bases between them. This chain's CDR3 is CASSLLMGRNEQYF. The CDR3, as DNA: TGTGCCAGCAGTTTGTTGATGGGGAGGAACGAGCAGTACTTC.

A remark on this clone: The identical CDR3 is also encoded by other nucleotide sequences in the sample. The chain couples TRBV9 to TRBJ2-3; D not resolved. V shed 3 bases and J shed 1 base, with 6 bases lying between them. The germline gives CDR1 SGDLS, CDR2 YYNGEE. The CDR3 extends over 13 amino acids. The CDR3 loop reads CASSGGGTDTQYF. The DNA of the CDR3 is TGTGCCAGCAGCGGAGGAGGCACAGATACGCAGTATTTT.

The CDR3 sequence is CAWSARTGGGYGYTF. CDR3 DNA sequence: TGTGCCTGGAGTGCCCGCACAGGGGGCGGCTATGGCTACACCTTC. V is TRBV30 and J is TRBJ1-2, with 9 bases matching TRBD1. Trimming took 1 base from V and 4 from J; bases not matched to a gene: 7. Germline assignment: CDR1 GTSNPN and CDR2 SVGIG (reference sequence). The CDR3 consists of 15 residues.

This clone was seen only once. The chain employs TRBV11-2 and TRBJ1-2; D not resolved. Germline V lookup: CDR1 SGHAT, CDR2 FQNNGV. The V and J ends lost 1 base and 0 bases respectively, with 18 bases between them. This CDR3 is built from 18 residues. CDR3 region: CASSLVLSPKKANYGYTF. In DNA form, the CDR3 reads TGTGCCAGCAGCTTAGTGTTGTCCCCCAAGAAGGCTAACTATGGCTACACCTTC.

The chain uses TRBV30 and TRBJ2-7; no definite D call. Germline loops: CDR1 GTSNPN, CDR2 SVGIG (reference sequence). Deletions cut 3 bases from V and 0 bases from J, with 21 bases between. This CDR3 is built from 17 residues. This chain's CDR3 is CAWSALGVVPLSYEQYF. CDR3 nucleotides: TGTGCCTGGAGCGCCCTTGGGGTGGTTCCTCTCTCCTACGAGCAGTACTTC.